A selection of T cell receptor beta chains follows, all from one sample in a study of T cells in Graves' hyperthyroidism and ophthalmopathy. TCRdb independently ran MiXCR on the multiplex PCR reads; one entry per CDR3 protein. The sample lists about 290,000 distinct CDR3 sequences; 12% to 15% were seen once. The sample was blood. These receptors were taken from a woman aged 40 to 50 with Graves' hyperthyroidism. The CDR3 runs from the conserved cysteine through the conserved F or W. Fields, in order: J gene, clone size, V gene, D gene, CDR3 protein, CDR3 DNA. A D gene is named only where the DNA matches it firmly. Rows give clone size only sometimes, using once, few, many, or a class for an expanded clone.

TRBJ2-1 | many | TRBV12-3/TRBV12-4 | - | CASRVDSESYNEQFF | TGTGCCAGCAGAGTAGACTCAGAATCCTACAATGAGCAGTTCTTC
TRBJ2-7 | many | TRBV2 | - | CASSSQLASYEQYF | TGTGCCAGCAGTAGCCAGCTCGCATCCTACGAGCAGTACTTC
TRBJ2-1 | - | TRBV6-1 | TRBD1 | CASSALGTGYNEQFF | TGTGCCAGCAGTGCTCTCGGGACAGGCTACAATGAGCAGTTCTTC
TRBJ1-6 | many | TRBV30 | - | CAWGLDRPDYNSPLHF | TGTGCCTGGGGCCTTGACCGACCGGACTATAATTCACCCCTCCACTTT
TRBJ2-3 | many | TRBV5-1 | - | CASSLKLAFTDTQYF | TGCGCCAGCAGCTTGAAGTTGGCCTTCACAGATACGCAGTATTTT
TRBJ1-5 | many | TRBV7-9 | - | CASSLGDRPQHF | TGTGCCAGCAGCTTAGGGGATCGGCCCCAGCATTTT
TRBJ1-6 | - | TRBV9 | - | CASSALSGSYLGSPLHF | TGTGCCAGCAGCGCCCTCTCCGGGAGCTATTTGGGTTCACCCCTCCACTTT
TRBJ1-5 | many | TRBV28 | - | CASSFLSPGLDQPQHF | TGTGCCAGCAGTTTCCTCTCTCCAGGGTTAGATCAGCCCCAGCATTTT
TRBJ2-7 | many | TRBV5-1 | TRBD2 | CASSLGLASTYEQYF | TGCGCCAGCAGCTTGGGACTAGCCTCCACCTACGAGCAGTACTTC
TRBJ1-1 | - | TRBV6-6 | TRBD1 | CASSYLTGKRDTEAFF | TGTGCCAGCAGTTACCTGACAGGGAAAAGGGACACTGAAGCTTTCTTT
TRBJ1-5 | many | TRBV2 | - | CASSGTNSNQPQHF | TGTGCCAGCAGTGGGACTAATAGCAATCAGCCCCAGCATTTT
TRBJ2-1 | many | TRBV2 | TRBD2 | CASSSGTSGNEQFF | TGTGCCAGCAGTAGTGGGACTAGCGGCAATGAGCAGTTCTTC
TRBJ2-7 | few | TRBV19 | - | CASSIRPGPYEQYF | TGTGCCAGTAGTATACGTCCCGGTCCCTACGAGCAGTACTTC
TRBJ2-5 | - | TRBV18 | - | CASSNRGLVETQYF | TGTGCCAGCTCCAACAGGGGACTGGTTGAGACCCAGTACTTC
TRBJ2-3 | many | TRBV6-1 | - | CASSEESGPSTDTQYF | TGTGCCAGCAGTGAAGAATCAGGTCCGAGCACAGATACGCAGTATTTT
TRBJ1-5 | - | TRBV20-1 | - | CSAGGGHRVREPQHF | TGCAGTGCTGGAGGGGGTCACAGGGTCCGGGAGCCCCAGCATTTT
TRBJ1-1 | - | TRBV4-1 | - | CASEGFGTEAFF | TGCGCCAGCGAGGGGTTTGGCACTGAAGCTTTCTTT
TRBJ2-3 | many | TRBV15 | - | CATSRDGNTQYF | TGTGCCACCAGCAGAGATGGAAATACGCAGTATTTT
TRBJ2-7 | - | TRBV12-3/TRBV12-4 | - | CASSFSGLPYEQYF | TGTGCCAGCAGTTTTTCGGGACTCCCGTACGAGCAGTACTTC
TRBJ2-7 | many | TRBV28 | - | CASSLAGANDEQYF | TGTGCCAGCAGTTTAGCGGGGGCTAACGACGAGCAGTACTTC
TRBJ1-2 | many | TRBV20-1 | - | CSARTVYGYTF | TGCAGTGCTCGGACGGTCTATGGCTACACCTTC
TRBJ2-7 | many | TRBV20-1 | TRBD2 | CSATRRGLADEQYF | TGCAGTGCTACTCGCCGAGGACTAGCGGACGAGCAGTACTTC
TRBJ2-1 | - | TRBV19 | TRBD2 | CASSIGLARSSYNEQFF | TGTGCCAGTAGTATAGGACTAGCGCGCAGCTCCTACAATGAGCAGTTCTTC
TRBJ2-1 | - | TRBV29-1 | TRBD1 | CSVEGTGGNGNEQFF | TGCAGCGTTGAAGGGACAGGGGGCAATGGCAATGAGCAGTTCTTC
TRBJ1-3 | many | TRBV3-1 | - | CASSQIGNTIYF | TGTGCCAGCAGCCAAATAGGAAACACCATATATTTT
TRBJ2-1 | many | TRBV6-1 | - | CASSPPRRAYEQFF | TGTGCCAGCAGCCCCCCGCGGAGGGCCTATGAGCAGTTCTTC
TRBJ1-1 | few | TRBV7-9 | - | CASSLWGGGVTEAFF | TGTGCCAGCAGCTTATGGGGGGGAGGCGTTACTGAAGCTTTCTTT
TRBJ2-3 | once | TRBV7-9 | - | CASSFYAADTQYF | TGTGCCAGCAGCTTCTACGCCGCAGATACGCAGTATTTT
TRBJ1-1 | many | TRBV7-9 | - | CASSSGQSAAEAFF | TGTGCCAGCAGCTCCGGGCAGAGCGCGGCTGAAGCTTTCTTT
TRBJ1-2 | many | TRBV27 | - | CASTQWGAGGYTF | TGTGCCAGCACCCAGTGGGGGGCAGGGGGCTACACCTTC
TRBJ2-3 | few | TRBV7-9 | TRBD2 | CASSFYASGNTDTQYF | TGTGCCAGCAGCTTCTACGCTAGCGGAAACACAGATACGCAGTATTTT
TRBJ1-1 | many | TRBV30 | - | CAWSVQGVTEAFF | TGTGCCTGGAGTGTGCAGGGAGTCACTGAAGCTTTCTTT
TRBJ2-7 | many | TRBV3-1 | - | CASSQFGYEQYF | TGTGCCAGCAGCCAATTCGGATACGAGCAGTACTTC
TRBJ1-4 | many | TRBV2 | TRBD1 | CASSPRTGDNEKLFF | TGTGCCAGCAGTCCTCGGACAGGGGATAATGAAAAACTGTTTTTT
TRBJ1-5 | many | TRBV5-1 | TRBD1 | CASSWTTGSNQPQHF | TGCGCCAGCAGCTGGACGACAGGGTCCAATCAGCCCCAGCATTTT
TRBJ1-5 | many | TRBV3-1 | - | CASSQDLGGRQPQHF | TGTGCCAGCAGCCAAGATCTTGGGGGTCGTCAGCCCCAGCATTTT
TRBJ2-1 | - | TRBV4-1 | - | CASSPGPIRNEQFF | TGCGCCAGCAGCCCGGGGCCCATCCGCAATGAGCAGTTCTTC
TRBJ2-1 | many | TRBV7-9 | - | CASSLLLGSYNEQFF | TGTGCCAGCAGCCTCCTCCTTGGCTCCTACAATGAGCAGTTCTTC
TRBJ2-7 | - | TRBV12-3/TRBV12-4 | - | CASRPDRFSYEQYF | TGTGCCAGCAGACCCGACAGGTTCTCCTACGAGCAGTACTTC
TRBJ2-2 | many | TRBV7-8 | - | CASSLFSTGELFF | TGTGCCAGCAGCTTATTCTCGACCGGGGAGCTGTTTTTT
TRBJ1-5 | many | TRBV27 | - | CASSLSGREPQHF | TGTGCCAGCAGTTTGTCAGGGCGGGAGCCCCAGCATTTT
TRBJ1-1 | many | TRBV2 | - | CASSVWNTEAFF | TGTGCCAGCAGTGTTTGGAACACTGAAGCTTTCTTT
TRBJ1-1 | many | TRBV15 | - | CATSSRWDTEAFF | TGTGCCACCAGCAGCAGGTGGGACACTGAAGCTTTCTTT
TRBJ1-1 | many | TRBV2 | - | CASKITEAFF | TGTGCCAGCAAGATCACTGAAGCTTTCTTT
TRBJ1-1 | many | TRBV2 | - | CASKVRMNTEAFF | TGTGCCAGCAAGGTCAGGATGAACACTGAAGCTTTCTTT
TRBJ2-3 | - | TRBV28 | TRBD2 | CASSLVGLAAGGTQYF | TGTGCCAGCAGTTTAGTGGGACTAGCGGCTGGGGGTACGCAGTATTTT
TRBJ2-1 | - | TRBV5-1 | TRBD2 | CASTSDPSGSSVNEQFF | TGCGCCAGCACCTCCGATCCTAGCGGGAGTTCAGTGAATGAGCAGTTCTTC
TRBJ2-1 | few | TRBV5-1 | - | CASSLEGRQFF | TGCGCCAGCAGCTTGGAGGGGAGGCAGTTCTTC
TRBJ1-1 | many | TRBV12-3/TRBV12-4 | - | CASSATVGNTEAFF | TGTGCCAGCAGTGCGACGGTCGGGAACACTGAAGCTTTCTTT
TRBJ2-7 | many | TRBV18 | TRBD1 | CASSRSDRGYEQYF | TGTGCCAGCTCAAGATCGGACAGGGGCTACGAGCAGTACTTC
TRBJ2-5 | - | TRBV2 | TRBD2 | CASIVGGRAQTQYF | TGTGCCAGCATCGTGGGCGGGAGGGCACAGACCCAGTACTTC
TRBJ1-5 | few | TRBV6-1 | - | CASSPSSGRANQPQHF | TGTGCCAGCAGTCCTTCGTCGGGGAGAGCTAATCAGCCCCAGCATTTT
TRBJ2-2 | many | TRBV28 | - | CASSLIENTGELFF | TGTGCCAGCAGTTTAATTGAGAACACCGGGGAGCTGTTTTTT
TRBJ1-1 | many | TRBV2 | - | CASSEGEGWGAFF | TGTGCCAGCAGTGAAGGAGAGGGCTGGGGAGCTTTCTTT
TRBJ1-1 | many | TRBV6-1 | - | CASSDPRGRSNTEAFF | TGTGCCAGCAGTGATCCCAGGGGACGGTCGAACACTGAAGCTTTCTTT
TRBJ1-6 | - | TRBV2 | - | CASSDRGHNSPLHF | TGTGCCAGCAGTGACAGGGGCCATAATTCACCCCTCCACTTT
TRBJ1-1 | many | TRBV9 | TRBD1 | CASSGSTGLNAEAFF | TGTGCCAGCAGCGGGTCGACAGGGCTCAACGCTGAAGCTTTCTTT
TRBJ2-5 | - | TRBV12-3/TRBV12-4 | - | CLSSVESQTKTQYF | TGTCTCAGCAGCGTAGAATCTCAAACAAAGACCCAGTACTTC
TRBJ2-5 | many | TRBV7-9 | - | CASSATLGAQYF | TGTGCCAGCAGCGCCACCCTTGGGGCCCAGTACTTC